This T cell receptor (beta chain) comes out of a study of CD8 T cells in Susac syndrome. Random-hexamer reverse transcription was applied to about 0.5 to 1 ug RNA. TCRdb passed the immunoSEQ multiplex PCR reads through MiXCR, listing each CDR3 protein once. The sample includes approximately 170,000 distinct CDR3 sequences, about 91% of them seen just once. CDR3 size: 14 residues. Trimming pared 7 bases from V and 0 bases from J, leaving 10 bases between. Germline V gene sequence: CDR1 LNHDA, CDR2 SQIVND (reference sequence). The chain is built from TRBV19 and TRBJ1-5; possible D gene TRBD1, 6 bases. The receptor was isolated from a human donor in good health. The sequenced material came from CD4+ T cells from PBMCs. As DNA, the CDR3 is TGTGCCAGTACAGGGGCGTATAGCAATCAGCCCCAGCATTTT. Its protein product is CASTGAYSNQPQHF. Full variable domain (outside the CDR3, taken from reference TRBV19 and TRBJ1-5): DGGITQSPKYLFRKEGQNVTLSCEQNLNHDAMYWYRQDPGQGLRLIYYSQIVNDFQKGDIAEGYSVSREKKESFPLTVTSAQKNPTAFYLCASTGAYSNQPQHFGDGTRLSIL.